This is a list of T cell receptor beta chains from one sample in a study of shared clonotypes between healthy human individuals. The assay was immunoSEQ multiplex PCR, and TCRdb's table has in-frame clones only and misses some. Of more than 2,000,000 clones listed, 80% to 95% are singletons. Sequenced input: naive CD4+ T cells from PBMCs. The receptors were gathered from a man younger than 35 in good health. Some clones in this sample may be carry-over from other donors' samples. CDR3s include the opening cysteine and the closing phenylalanine or tryptophan. The order of the fields is CDR3 protein, CDR3 DNA, clone size, D gene, V gene, J gene. The D gene is left open where the match is weak. Rows give clone size only sometimes, using once, few, many, or a class for an expanded clone.

CDR3 protein: CASSLGSRGPNTGELFF
CDR3 DNA: TGTGCCAGCAGCTTAGGGTCGAGGGGGCCGAACACCGGGGAGCTGTTTTTT
clone size: .
D gene: TRBD1
V gene: TRBV11-2
J gene: TRBJ2-2

CDR3 protein: CARIKPGGRGFNEKLFF
CDR3 DNA: TGTGCCAGAATCAAACCTGGTGGGAGAGGCTTTAATGAAAAACTGTTTTTT
clone size: .
D gene: .
V gene: TRBV5-3
J gene: TRBJ1-4

CDR3 protein: CSVVVGTGGPDTQYF
CDR3 DNA: TGCAGCGTTGTAGTCGGGACAGGGGGTCCAGATACGCAGTATTTT
clone size: .
D gene: TRBD1
V gene: TRBV29-1
J gene: TRBJ2-3

CDR3 protein: CAWSPGLAGQGETQYF
CDR3 DNA: TGTGCCTGGAGTCCCGGACTAGCGGGACAAGGAGAGACCCAGTACTTC
clone size: .
D gene: TRBD2
V gene: TRBV30
J gene: TRBJ2-5

CDR3 protein: CASSESRGLADNEQFF
CDR3 DNA: TGCGCCAGCAGTGAGTCTAGAGGACTAGCGGACAATGAGCAGTTCTTC
clone size: .
D gene: TRBD2
V gene: TRBV10-1
J gene: TRBJ2-1

CDR3 protein: CASSGPPEYGYTF
CDR3 DNA: TGTGCCAGCAGTGGACCGCCCGAATATGGCTACACCTTC
clone size: .
D gene: .
V gene: TRBV28
J gene: TRBJ1-2

CDR3 protein: CASSHFSGSMYNEQFF
CDR3 DNA: TGTGCCAGCAGCCACTTCAGCGGGAGTATGTACAATGAGCAGTTCTTC
clone size: .
D gene: TRBD2
V gene: TRBV5-4
J gene: TRBJ2-1

CDR3 protein: CSVAVSVGETQYF
CDR3 DNA: TGCAGCGTTGCCGTAAGCGTGGGAGAGACCCAGTACTTC
clone size: once
D gene: .
V gene: TRBV29-1
J gene: TRBJ2-5

CDR3 protein: CASSLRTGASGNTIYF
CDR3 DNA: TGTGCCAGCAGCTTACGGACGGGGGCCTCTGGAAACACCATATATTTT
clone size: .
D gene: .
V gene: TRBV11-1
J gene: TRBJ1-3

CDR3 protein: CASSPLNREETQYF
CDR3 DNA: TGTGCCAGCAGTCCCCTGAACAGGGAAGAGACCCAGTACTTC
clone size: .
D gene: .
V gene: TRBV27
J gene: TRBJ2-5

CDR3 protein: CASSLSSGTSGKFLHRAGQFF
CDR3 DNA: TGTGCCAGTAGTCTATCCTCCGGGACTAGCGGCAAATTCTTACATCGAGCGGGTCAGTTCTTC
clone size: .
D gene: TRBD2
V gene: TRBV19
J gene: TRBJ2-1

CDR3 protein: CAISGMTDYNNEQFF
CDR3 DNA: TGTGCCATCAGTGGAATGACAGACTATAACAATGAGCAGTTCTTC
clone size: .
D gene: .
V gene: TRBV10-3
J gene: TRBJ2-1

CDR3 protein: CASSLGGSGLIWYF
CDR3 DNA: TGTGCCAGCAGTTTGGGGGGTTCGGGGCTAATCTGGTATTTT
clone size: .
D gene: .
V gene: TRBV28
J gene: TRBJ2-3

CDR3 protein: CASSSTRSSYNEQFF
CDR3 DNA: TGTGCCAGCAGCTCTACTCGCAGCTCCTACAATGAGCAGTTCTTC
clone size: once
D gene: .
V gene: TRBV7-3
J gene: TRBJ2-1

CDR3 protein: CASSLGRVDTIYF
CDR3 DNA: TGTGCCAGCAGCCTGGGAAGGGTAGACACCATATATTTT
clone size: .
D gene: .
V gene: TRBV2
J gene: TRBJ1-3

CDR3 protein: CASSLGTDIEAFF
CDR3 DNA: TGCGCCAGCAGCTTGGGGACAGATATTGAAGCTTTCTTT
clone size: .
D gene: .
V gene: TRBV5-1
J gene: TRBJ1-1

CDR3 protein: CASSLPGGRAGELFF
CDR3 DNA: TGTGCCAGCAGCTTACCCGGGGGGAGGGCCGGGGAGCTGTTTTTT
clone size: .
D gene: TRBD2
V gene: TRBV7-3
J gene: TRBJ2-2

CDR3 protein: CASSTSGGNEQFF
CDR3 DNA: TGTGCCAGCAGCACCAGCGGGGGCAATGAGCAGTTCTTC
clone size: .
D gene: TRBD2
V gene: TRBV7-2
J gene: TRBJ2-1

CDR3 protein: CASSLGTDWYQETQYF
CDR3 DNA: TGCGCCAGCAGCCTGGGGACAGATTGGTACCAAGAGACCCAGTACTTC
clone size: .
D gene: TRBD1
V gene: TRBV5-1
J gene: TRBJ2-5

CDR3 protein: CARDTRNNEQFF
CDR3 DNA: TGTGCCAGAGATACACGGAACAATGAGCAGTTCTTC
clone size: .
D gene: .
V gene: TRBV19
J gene: TRBJ2-1

CDR3 protein: CASSPRGQLYNEQFF
CDR3 DNA: TGTGCCAGCAGCCCCAGGGGACAGCTCTACAATGAGCAGTTCTTC
clone size: .
D gene: TRBD1
V gene: TRBV7-3
J gene: TRBJ2-1

CDR3 protein: CASSLEARVQFF
CDR3 DNA: TGTGCCAGCAGCTTAGAGGCTAGAGTGCAGTTCTTC
clone size: .
D gene: .
V gene: TRBV11-2
J gene: TRBJ2-1

CDR3 protein: CASSAPGQYYEQYF
CDR3 DNA: TGTGCCAGCAGCGCACCGGGACAGTATTACGAGCAGTACTTC
clone size: .
D gene: TRBD1
V gene: TRBV9
J gene: TRBJ2-7

CDR3 protein: CASSPRWGQGSSYEQYF
CDR3 DNA: TGTGCCAGCTCACCCCGCTGGGGACAGGGAAGCTCCTACGAGCAGTACTTC
clone size: .
D gene: TRBD1
V gene: TRBV18
J gene: TRBJ2-7

CDR3 protein: CASAWISGFNYEQYF
CDR3 DNA: TGTGCCAGCGCATGGATTAGCGGGTTTAACTACGAGCAGTACTTC
clone size: .
D gene: TRBD2
V gene: TRBV28
J gene: TRBJ2-7

CDR3 protein: CASGLRAGEEETQYF
CDR3 DNA: TGTGCCAGCGGTCTACGAGCGGGAGAAGAGGAGACCCAGTACTTC
clone size: .
D gene: TRBD2
V gene: TRBV6-6
J gene: TRBJ2-5

CDR3 protein: CASSPLGERLTDTQYF
CDR3 DNA: TGTGCCAGCAGCCCTCTCGGGGAAAGACTCACAGATACGCAGTATTTT
clone size: once
D gene: .
V gene: TRBV5-8
J gene: TRBJ2-3